A single sample gave rise to the 28 T cell receptor beta chains below, sequenced in a study of blood T cell repertoires in COVID-19 (dated by TCRdb to 2019 to 2021). Libraries were built with the immunoSEQ multiplex PCR assay. TCRdb retrieved this table from immuneACCESS and kept in-frame rearrangements only. Not all clones are present; in checked studies, unresolved V genes account for under half, and no reason is known for the remainder. Across this sample there are approximately 64,000 clones, with 85% to 90% seen only once. The ten top clones hold around 9.1% of the sample. The sample was PBMCs or T cells enriched from blood (not recorded which). Receptors were obtained from a woman in her thirties or forties who had recovered from COVID-19.

The chain links TRBV11-1 to TRBJ2-5, with 7 bases aligning to TRBD2. After removal of 5 bases from V and 3 bases from J, the junction contained 9 bases not matched to a gene. Germline V gives CDR1 SGHAT, CDR2 FQDESV (reference sequence). The CDR3 runs 15 residues. The CDR3: CASSPRTRSKETQYF. The DNA of the CDR3 is TGTGCCAGCAGCCCCCGGACTAGATCGAAAGAGACCCAGTACTTC.

The chain combines TRBV6-5 with TRBJ1-2; D might be TRBD1 (5 bases). Trimming shortened V by 2 bases and J by 1 base, and 14 bases separated the two germline ends. The CDR3 is 16 residues long. Germline loops: CDR1 MNHEY, CDR2 SVGAGI. This CDR3 reads CASSYRQPYFNYGYTF. The CDR3, as DNA: TGTGCCAGCAGTTACAGACAGCCTTACTTTAACTATGGCTACACCTTC.

The chain has TRBV5-1 and TRBJ1-2; possible D gene TRBD1, 5 bases. Looked up from germline, CDR1 is SGHRS and CDR2 is YFSETQ. Trimming cost V 4 bases and J 4 bases, with 17 bases left between them. The CDR3 extends over 15 amino acids. Here the CDR3 reads CASSPLRASIYGYTF. CDR3 nucleotide sequence: TGCGCCAGCAGCCCCCTCAGGGCCTCCATCTATGGCTACACCTTC.

The J gene is TRBJ2-7, the V gene TRBV7-3, with D possibly matching TRBD1 (6 bases). V lost 4 bases to trimming and J lost 6 bases, with 13 bases between them. Germline values: CDR1 SGHTA, CDR2 FQGTGA. CDR3 length: 13 amino acids. In DNA form, the CDR3 reads TGTGCCAGCAGCTCAGCTCGAGGGGGCGAGCAGTACTTC. Amino acid sequence: CASSSARGGEQYF.

The genes are TRBV5-4 and TRBJ2-5, with D unclear. Germline V gene lookup returns CDR1 SGHNT and CDR2 YYREEE (reference sequence). The CDR3 has 13 residues. Trimming shortened V by 0 bases and J by 6 bases, and 9 bases separated the two germline ends. As DNA, the CDR3 is TGTGCCAGCAGCTTGGAGCCCGGTCAGACCCAGTACTTC. Residues: CASSLEPGQTQYF.

This clone was seen more than once but under ten times. The rearrangement links TRBV7-8 to TRBJ1-5; no clear D gene. Per the germline V gene, CDR1 is SGHVS and CDR2 is FQNEAQ. V gave up 1 base and J gave up 0 bases, with 10 bases separating them. The CDR3 is 16 amino acids. CDR3 DNA: TGTGCCAGCAGCTTAGTGCGAACTCTTAGCAATCAGCCCCAGCATTTT. Its protein product is CASSLVRTLSNQPQHF.

The gene calls are TRBV10-3 and TRBJ2-7; D remains ambiguous. V lost 7 bases, J lost 7 bases, and 20 bases lay in between. Germline CDR1 and CDR2: ENHRY and SYGVKD. The CDR3 totals 14 residues. The CDR3 DNA sequence: TGTGCCATCAACGGCGAGTCTGACTTTGGGGAGCAGTACTTC. It translates to CAINGESDFGEQYF.

The chain carries TRBV5-5 and TRBJ2-2; D call uncertain. V was cut by 1 base and J by 2 bases, with 9 bases left in between. CDR1 SGHKS and CDR2 YYEKEE come from the germline V gene (reference sequence). The length of the CDR3 is 15 residues. The CDR3 is CASSLHYSNTGELFF. DNA of the CDR3: TGTGCCAGCAGCTTGCACTACTCAAACACCGGGGAGCTGTTTTTT.

The J gene is TRBJ1-1, the V gene TRBV19, with a weak D call TRBD1 (6 bases). The CDR3 contains 14 residues. Trimming took 10 bases from V and 0 from J, leaving 15 bases between them. CDR1 LNHDA and CDR2 SQIVND come from the germline V gene (reference sequence). This CDR3 reads CATTRDNLNTEAFF. CDR3 nucleotide sequence: TGTGCCACCACCCGGGACAACTTGAACACTGAAGCTTTCTTT.

The chain has TRBV10-1 and TRBJ2-5; the match to TRBD1 covers 7 bases. CDR1 WNHNN and CDR2 SYGVQD come from the germline V gene (reference sequence). The J segment lost 3 bases and the V segment lost 7 bases, leaving 11 bases of the junction unmatched. The CDR3 covers 15 residues. In nucleotides, the CDR3 is TGCGCCAGCAATTCCAGGACAGGTCAAAAAGAGACCCAGTACTTC. This sequence encodes CASNSRTGQKETQYF.

The chain employs TRBV5-8 and TRBJ1-6; no clear D. Germline loops: CDR1 SGHTS, CDR2 YDEGEE. V was trimmed by 0 bases and J by 9 bases, leaving 10 bases between them. This CDR3 is built from 14 residues. CDR3 loop: CASSLVRLLSPLHF. CDR3 nucleotides: TGTGCCAGCAGCTTGGTCAGGCTTCTTTCACCCCTCCACTTT.

This chain links TRBV16 with TRBJ1-2, with a possible D match to TRBD1 (5 bases). The CDR3 is made up of 15 amino acids. Germline CDR1 is KGHSY and CDR2 is FQNENV. Trimming pared 2 bases from V and 1 base from J, leaving 11 bases between. CDR3 bases: TGTGCCAGCAGCCAACCGGGGGGGGTTAACTATGGCTACACCTTC. Its protein product is CASSQPGGVNYGYTF.

This clone was observed a handful of times. The rearrangement joins TRBV19 to TRBJ2-7; TRBD1 matches at 7 bases. This CDR3 contains 14 residues. Germline trimming cut 5 bases from V and 3 bases from J; bases unmatched to any gene: 7. Germline V gene sequence: CDR1 LNHDA, CDR2 SQIVND (reference sequence). In nucleotides, the CDR3 is TGTGCCAGTAGTTCCGGGACAGTGAACTACGAGCAGTACTTC. Translating gives CASSSGTVNYEQYF.

Written as DNA, the CDR3 is TGTGCCAGCTCACCAGGGGGCGAACATCAGCCCCAGCATTTT. It yields the protein CASSPGGEHQPQHF. The genes are TRBV18 and TRBJ1-5, with D perhaps TRBD1 (6 bases). Germline assignment: CDR1 KGHSH and CDR2 LQKENI. Trimming removed 2 bases from V and 5 bases from J, with 10 bases in between. The CDR3 loop spans 14 amino acids.

The J gene is TRBJ1-1, the V gene TRBV5-1; D remains ambiguous. Germline V lookup: CDR1 SGHRS, CDR2 YFSETQ. V dropped 0 bases and J dropped 1 base, with 10 bases sitting between them. The CDR3 sequence is 15 residues long. DNA of the CDR3: TGCGCCAGCAGCTTGGGATGGGAGGGGAACACTGAAGCTTTCTTT. This codes for CASSLGWEGNTEAFF.

The chain uses TRBV5-1 and TRBJ2-5; 8 bases are a match to TRBD2. The CDR3 is made up of 18 amino acids. Germline loops: CDR1 SGHRS, CDR2 YFSETQ. The V and J ends lost 0 bases and 2 bases, in that order; junction bases with no gene match: 12. CDR3 sequence (DNA): TGCGCCAGCAGCTTGGTTCGGGGGGGAGACAGGTCGCAAGAGACCCAGTACTTC. Amino acid sequence: CASSLVRGGDRSQETQYF.

This clone showed up just once. The chain employs TRBV5-6 and TRBJ1-1; tentative D call: TRBD1 (5 bases). V was shortened by 5 bases and J by 5 bases, with 19 bases between the two germline ends. Germline V CDR1 and CDR2: SGHDT, YYEEEE. The CDR3 runs to 15 residues. The CDR3 bases are TGTGCCAGCAGTAAAGGTGGGGCAGGGATGACTGAAGCTTTCTTT. This translates into CASSKGGAGMTEAFF. Variable domain in full (rest from reference TRBV5-6 and TRBJ1-1): DAGVTQSPTHLIKTRGQQVTLRCSPKSGHDTVSWYQQALGQGPQFIFQYYEEEERQRGNFPDRFSGHQFPNYSSELNVNALLLGDSALYLCASSKGGAGMTEAFFGQGTRLTVV.

The sample holds one count of this clone. The chain has TRBV1 and TRBJ2-5; the table's D gene call, TRBD2, was not cross checked with the DNA. TRBV1 represents a pseudogene. This CDR3 contains 19 residues. The CDR3 bases are TGCACCAGCAGCCAAGATGCTGGACTAGCGGGGGACCCGGGAGAGACCCAGTACTTC. Protein: CTSSQDAGLAGDPGETQYF.

The chain recombines TRBV5-1 with TRBJ2-1; 8 nucleotides align to TRBD1. Germline assignment: CDR1 SGHRS and CDR2 YFSETQ. V was clipped by 4 bases and J by 8 bases; unmatched bases: 11. The CDR3 totals 15 residues. For the CDR3, the DNA is TGCGCCAGCAGCGTCTCGGACAGGGTCATGGATGAGCAGTTCTTC. Translating gives CASSVSDRVMDEQFF.

The chain couples TRBV7-2 to TRBJ2-3; 7 bases fit TRBD1. The CDR3 sequence is 16 residues long. V gave up 1 base and J gave up 1 base; unmatched junction bases: 5. Germline CDR1 is SGHTA and CDR2 is FQGNSA. The CDR3 reads CASSLVGTGGTDTQYF. Here the CDR3 DNA reads TGTGCCAGCAGCTTAGTCGGTACAGGGGGCACAGATACGCAGTATTTT.

The rearrangement links TRBV19 to TRBJ2-6, with TRBD2 identical over 7 bases. Per the germline V gene, CDR1 is LNHDA and CDR2 is SQIVND (reference sequence). Germline trimming cut 7 bases from V and 1 base from J; bases unmatched to any gene: 7. CDR3 length equals 16 residues. In DNA, the CDR3 is TGTGCCAGTACCAAACTGGGAGGGTCTGGGGCCAACGTCCTGACTTTC. As protein: CASTKLGGSGANVLTF.

V and J are TRBV6-5 and TRBJ1-2; 8 nucleotides line up with TRBD1. This CDR3 has 14 amino acids. The germline CDR1 and CDR2 sequences are MNHEY and SVGAGI. The junction had 7 bases not matched to a gene; V was cut back by 6 bases and J by 4 bases. CDR3: CASSITGGAYGYTF. The CDR3 nucleotides are TGTGCCAGCAGCATCACAGGGGGGGCCTATGGCTACACCTTC.

This clone appeared a few times. The chain employs TRBV7-9 and TRBJ1-1; the D gene is possibly TRBD1 (5 bases). The CDR3 sequence is 13 residues long. Germline V lookup: CDR1 SEHNR, CDR2 FQNEAQ (reference sequence). The V gene lost 6 bases and the J gene lost 1 base, with 9 bases spanning the gap. CDR3 amino acids: CASRRGPNTEAFF. Written as DNA, the CDR3 is TGTGCCAGCAGGCGGGGCCCGAACACTGAAGCTTTCTTT.

The chain has TRBV5-1 and TRBJ2-7, with D maybe TRBD1 (5 bases). Germline V gene sequence: CDR1 SGHRS, CDR2 YFSETQ. This CDR3 contains 13 residues. V lost 1 base to trimming and J lost 3 bases, with 8 bases between them. The CDR3 bases are TGCGCCAGCAGCTTGATTGACAGCTACGAGCAGTACTTC. This translates into CASSLIDSYEQYF. Looking up the rest from reference TRBV5-1 and TRBJ2-7 gives the full variable domain: KAGVTQTPRYLIKTRGQQVTLSCSPISGHRSVSWYQQTPGQGLQFLFEYFSETQRNKGNFPGRFSGRQFSNSRSEMNVSTLELGDSALYLCASSLIDSYEQYFGPGTRLTVT.

The count of this clone is one. The rearrangement uses TRBV27 and TRBJ1-4; the D is unclear. CDR3 size: 12 residues. Germline CDR1 reads MNHEY; CDR2 reads SMNVEV (reference sequence). Deletions cut 11 bases from V and 7 bases from J, with 14 bases between. The CDR3 region is CAAGTRSEKLFF. The CDR3 coding sequence is TGTGCCGCGGGAACGCGGAGTGAAAAACTGTTTTTT.

The rearrangement links TRBV4-1 to TRBJ2-7; 9 positions match TRBD1. Germline V gene lookup returns CDR1 MGHRA and CDR2 YSYEKL. V lost 4 bases and J lost 2; bases outside the gene matches: 9. The CDR3 loop spans 16 amino acids. CDR3 amino acids: CASSRQGQGPPYEQYF. Here the CDR3 DNA reads TGCGCCAGCAGCCGCCAGGGACAGGGACCGCCCTACGAGCAGTACTTC.

This clone has just a few counts. This chain connects TRBV10-1 to TRBJ1-6, with TRBD1 identical over 8 bases. From germline, CDR1 is WNHNN and CDR2 SYGVQD (reference sequence). With 6 bases clipped from V and 8 bases from J, the junction kept 3 bases outside the gene matches. The CDR3 contains 13 residues. This chain's CDR3 is CASSGQGDSPLHF. CDR3 coding DNA: TGCGCCAGCAGCGGACAGGGCGATTCACCCCTCCACTTT.

The V call is TRBV6-5, the J call TRBJ2-7; 8 bases fit TRBD2. Germline CDR1 is MNHEY and CDR2 is SVGAGI. The V gene end was trimmed by 8 bases and the J gene end by 0 bases; junction bases not matched to a gene: 6. The CDR3 sequence is 14 residues long. In DNA form, the CDR3 reads TGTGCCAGCGGCTCTGCGGGGGGCTCCTACGAGCAGTACTTC. Protein: CASGSAGGSYEQYF.